The next 13 T cell receptor beta chains were all read from a single sample in a study (dated by TCRdb to 2015 to 2017). The method behind the library was 5' RACE. TCRdb names Illumina MiSeq as the instrument used. Through fastp at Q25 and MiXCR, TCRdb rebuilt clones from the public reads, retaining in-frame beta chains. Records with the same CDR3 protein are collapsed into one entry carrying the most frequent genes and DNA. This sample lists approximately 5,400 distinct CDR3 sequences; 52% were detected once. Together, the top ten hold 3.8% of the sample. Sequenced: memory CD4+ T cells sorted from blood. The cell subset or site label of this sample denotes: memory CD4+ T cells, CD4+CD45RO+CD25-. The receptors here all came from a female donor with breast cancer.

This clonotype was seen a handful of times. The chain carries TRBV12-3 or TRBV12-4 and TRBJ2-3; no definite D call. CDR3 length equals 14 residues. Between the trimmed V and J ends, which lost 6 bases and 2 bases, there was a span of 12 bases. This chain's CDR3 is CASSQVGDTDTQYF. CDR3 sequence (DNA): TGTGCCAGCAGCCAAGTTGGGGACACAGATACGCAGTATTTT.

This clonotype was seen a handful of times. The chain uses TRBV6-6 and TRBJ1-2; possibly TRBD1 for D (6 bases). V shed 6 bases and J shed 1 base, with 24 bases lying between them. The length of the CDR3 is 18 residues. CDR1 is MNHNY and CDR2 is SVGAGI in the germline V gene (reference sequence). The CDR3, as DNA: TGTGCCAGCAGCCTCTCGGCTCTTCCCGGGACAAATAACTATGGCTACACCTTC. This translates into CASSLSALPGTNNYGYTF.

The chain carries TRBV7-2 and TRBJ1-2; a weak D match, TRBD1 (5 bases). V was shortened by 5 bases and J by 6 bases, with 16 bases between the two germline ends. The CDR3 is 14 residues long. Looked up from germline, CDR1 is SGHTA and CDR2 is FQGNSA. The chain's CDR3 is CASSLTAQGNGYTF. CDR3 in DNA: TGTGCCAGCAGCCTCACGGCCCAGGGAAATGGCTACACCTTC.

J is TRBJ1-3 and V is TRBV11-1; tentative D call: TRBD1 (6 bases). The V gene lost 4 bases and the J gene lost 3 bases, with 10 bases spanning the gap. The CDR3 consists of 14 residues. In germline, CDR1 is SGHAT, CDR2 FQDESV (reference sequence). CDR3 loop: CASSSTTGGNTIYF. CDR3 in DNA: TGTGCCAGCAGCTCGACGACAGGTGGAAACACCATATATTTT.

There are a few counts of this clonotype. This rearrangement joins TRBV6-6 to TRBJ2-1; 8 nucleotides align to TRBD1. CDR1 and CDR2 (germline): MNHNY, SVGAGI (reference sequence). The CDR3 is 16 amino acids. V lost 6 bases, J lost 0 bases, and 7 bases stayed unmatched. This chain's CDR3 is CASSSLTGGSYNEQFF. The DNA for the CDR3 is TGTGCCAGCAGCTCCCTCACAGGGGGCTCCTACAATGAGCAGTTCTTC.

The chain carries TRBV7-6 and TRBJ1-3; D is unresolved. The germline V gene encodes CDR1 SGHVS and CDR2 FNYEAQ. The CDR3 covers 15 residues. V lost 4 bases to trimming and J lost 1 base, with 11 bases between them. CDR3 sequence: CASSSGPGSGNTIYF. The CDR3 DNA reads TGTGCCAGCAGCTCCGGCCCGGGTTCTGGAAACACCATATATTTT.

Comments on this clonotype: A junction end diverges from the germline sequence, so it may reflect a read error. The rearrangement uses TRBV5-5 and TRBJ1-2, with D tentatively TRBD1 (6 bases). Germline CDR1 and CDR2: SGHKS and YYEKEE (reference sequence). The CDR3 is made up of 15 amino acids. CDR3 DNA sequence: TGTGACAGCAGCTTGATCACGGACAGCCCTCATGGCTACACCTTC. This sequence encodes CDSSLITDSPHGYTF.

The genes are TRBV5-4 and TRBJ2-1; TRBD2 might be the D (6 bases). The CDR3 extends over 15 amino acids. Germline-derived CDR1 and CDR2 are SGHNT and YYREEE (reference sequence). V lost 4 bases and J 0 bases, leaving 11 bases between the germline ends. The CDR3 DNA follows: TGTGCCAGCAGCCCCGGGACTGGCTCCTACAATGAGCAGTTCTTC. As protein: CASSPGTGSYNEQFF. Based on the CDR3 plus reference TRBV5-4 and TRBJ2-1, the full variable domain is ETGVTQSPTHLIKTRGQQVTLRCSSQSGHNTVSWYQQALGQGPQFIFQYYREEENGRGNFPPRFSGLQFPNYSSELNVNALELDDSALYLCASSPGTGSYNEQFFGPGTRLTVL.

A few counts support this clonotype. The chain couples TRBV12-3 or TRBV12-4 to TRBJ2-3; 14 nucleotides align to TRBD2. This CDR3 spans 15 amino acids. With V trimmed by 4 bases and J by 6 bases, 3 bases remained unmatched. The CDR3 here is CASSSGTSGGDTQYF. The CDR3 nucleotides read TGTGCCAGCAGTTCCGGGACTAGCGGGGGTGATACGCAGTATTTT.

This chain connects TRBV7-3 to TRBJ2-1, with 9 bases fitting TRBD1. CDR3 length equals 15 residues. CDR1 is SGHTA and CDR2 is FQGTGA in the germline V gene. With V trimmed by 0 bases and J by 11 bases, 8 bases remained unmatched. CDR3 nucleotides: TGTGCCAGCAGCTTAACCCCGGGACAGGGTCTCCAGCAGTTCTTC. Translation: CASSLTPGQGLQQFF. Drawing the rest from reference TRBV7-3 and TRBJ2-1, the complete variable domain is GAGVSQTPSNKVTEKGKYVELRCDPISGHTALYWYRQSLGQGPEFLIYFQGTGAADDSGLPNDRFFAVRPEGSVSTLKIQRTERGDSAVYLCASSLTPGQGLQQFFGPGTRLTVL.

The CDR3 is CASSLGRLRTPTPGANVLTF. CDR3 DNA: TGTGCCAGCAGCTTAGGACGCCTGAGGACCCCCACCCCTGGGGCCAACGTCCTGACTTTC. The chain recombines TRBV11-3 with TRBJ2-6; D unresolved. The germline V gene encodes CDR1 SGHNT and CDR2 YENEEA. V was shortened by 1 base and J by 2 bases, with 21 bases between the two germline ends. This CDR3 comprises 20 residues.

The J gene is TRBJ2-5, the V gene TRBV3-1; 8 positions match TRBD1. Germline-derived CDR1 and CDR2 are LGHDT and YNNKEL (reference sequence). There are 16 residues in the CDR3. Trimming at V came to 2 bases and at J to 1 base, leaving 6 bases not matched to a gene. CDR3 region: CASSQKGTGPQETQYF. The CDR3 nucleotides are TGTGCCAGCAGCCAAAAGGGGACAGGCCCCCAAGAGACCCAGTACTTC.

CDR3 residues: CASSLGAPGELFF. In DNA form, the CDR3 reads TGTGCCAGCAGCTTAGGGGCGCCCGGGGAGCTGTTTTTT. The gene calls are TRBV11-2 and TRBJ2-2; D is uncertain. CDR1 and CDR2 from the germline V gene are SGHAT and FQNNGV. V gave up 1 base and J gave up 6 bases, with 6 bases separating them. The CDR3 length is 13 residues.